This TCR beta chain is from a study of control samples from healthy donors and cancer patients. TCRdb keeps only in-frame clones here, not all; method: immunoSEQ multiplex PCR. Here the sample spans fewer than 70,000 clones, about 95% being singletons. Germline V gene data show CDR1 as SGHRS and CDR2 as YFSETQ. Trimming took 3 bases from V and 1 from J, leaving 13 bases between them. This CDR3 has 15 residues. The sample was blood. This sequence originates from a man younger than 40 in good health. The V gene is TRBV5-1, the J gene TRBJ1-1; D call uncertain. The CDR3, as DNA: TGCGCCAGCAGCTCCCTCGGGGAAGGGAACACTGAAGCTTTCTTT. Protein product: CASSSLGEGNTEAFF. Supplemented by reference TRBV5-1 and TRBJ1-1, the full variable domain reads KAGVTQTPRYLIKTRGQQVTLSCSPISGHRSVSWYQQTPGQGLQFLFEYFSETQRNKGNFPGRFSGRQFSNSRSEMNVSTLELGDSALYLCASSSLGEGNTEAFFGQGTRLTVV.